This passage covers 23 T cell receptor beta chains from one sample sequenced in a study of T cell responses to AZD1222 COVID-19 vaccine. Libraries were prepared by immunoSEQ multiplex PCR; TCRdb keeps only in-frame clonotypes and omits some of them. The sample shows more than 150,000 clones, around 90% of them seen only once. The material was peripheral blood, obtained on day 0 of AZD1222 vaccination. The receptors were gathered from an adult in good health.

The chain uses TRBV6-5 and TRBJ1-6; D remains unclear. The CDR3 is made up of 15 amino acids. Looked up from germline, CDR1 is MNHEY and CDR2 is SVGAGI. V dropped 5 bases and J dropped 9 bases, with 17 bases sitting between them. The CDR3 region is CASSRLTDASSPLHF. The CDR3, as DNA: TGTGCCAGCAGTCGACTGACTGACGCGAGTTCACCCCTCCACTTT.

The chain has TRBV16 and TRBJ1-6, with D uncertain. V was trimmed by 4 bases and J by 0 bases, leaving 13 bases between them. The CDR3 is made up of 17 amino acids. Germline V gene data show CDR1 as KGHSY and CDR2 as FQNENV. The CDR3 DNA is TGTGCCAGCAGCCCCGGGCGCGGGAGCTCCTATAATTCACCCCTCCACTTT. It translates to CASSPGRGSSYNSPLHF.

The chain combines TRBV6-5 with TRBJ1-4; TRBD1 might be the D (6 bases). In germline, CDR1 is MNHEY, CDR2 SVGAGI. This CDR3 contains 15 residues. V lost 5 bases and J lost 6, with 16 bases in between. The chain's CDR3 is CASSRKQGTYEKLFF. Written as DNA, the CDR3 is TGTGCCAGCAGTAGAAAACAGGGCACGTATGAAAAACTGTTTTTT.

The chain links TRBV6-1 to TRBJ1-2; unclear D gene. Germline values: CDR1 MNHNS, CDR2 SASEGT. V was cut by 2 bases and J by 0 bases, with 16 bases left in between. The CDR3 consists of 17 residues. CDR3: CASSETAVPGANYGYTF. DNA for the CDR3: TGTGCCAGCAGTGAAACTGCCGTCCCTGGGGCTAACTATGGCTACACCTTC.

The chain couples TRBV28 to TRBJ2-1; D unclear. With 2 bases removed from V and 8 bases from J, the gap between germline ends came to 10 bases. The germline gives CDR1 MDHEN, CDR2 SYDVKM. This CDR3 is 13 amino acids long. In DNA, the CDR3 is TGTGCCAGCAGTTTACCTTCTGAGGATGAGCAGTTCTTC. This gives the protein CASSLPSEDEQFF. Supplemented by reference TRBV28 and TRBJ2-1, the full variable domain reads DVKVTQSSRYLVKRTGEKVFLECVQDMDHENMFWYRQDPGLGLRLIYFSYDVKMKEKGDIPEGYSVSREKKERFSLILESASTNQTSMYLCASSLPSEDEQFFGPGTRLTVL.

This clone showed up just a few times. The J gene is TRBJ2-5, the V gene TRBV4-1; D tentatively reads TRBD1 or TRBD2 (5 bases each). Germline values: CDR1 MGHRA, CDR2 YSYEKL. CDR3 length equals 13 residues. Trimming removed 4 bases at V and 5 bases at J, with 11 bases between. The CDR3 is CASSLGTSETQYF. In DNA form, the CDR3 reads TGCGCCAGCAGCCTCGGGACCTCGGAGACCCAGTACTTC.

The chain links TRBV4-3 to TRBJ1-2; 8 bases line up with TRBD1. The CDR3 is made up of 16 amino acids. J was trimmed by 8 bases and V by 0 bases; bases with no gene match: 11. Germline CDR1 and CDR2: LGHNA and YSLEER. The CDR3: CASSQEDRDRKGGYTF. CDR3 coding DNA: TGCGCCAGCAGCCAAGAAGATCGGGACAGGAAGGGAGGCTACACCTTC.

Here the CDR3 reads CASSAETSPSGELFF. The CDR3 DNA reads TGTGCCAGCAGCGCAGAGACTAGCCCCTCCGGGGAGCTGTTTTTT. This rearrangement joins TRBV6-5 to TRBJ2-2, with 7 bases lining up with TRBD2. V shed 6 bases, J shed 6 bases, and the junction held 10 bases outside the gene matches. This CDR3 comprises 15 residues. From germline, CDR1 is MNHEY and CDR2 SVGAGI.

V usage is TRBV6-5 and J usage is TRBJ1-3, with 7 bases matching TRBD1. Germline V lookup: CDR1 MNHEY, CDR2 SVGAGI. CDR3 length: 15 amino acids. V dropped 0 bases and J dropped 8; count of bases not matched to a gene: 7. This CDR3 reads CASSYSAGGWDTIYF. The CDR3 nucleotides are TGTGCCAGCAGTTACTCGGCAGGGGGTTGGGACACCATATATTTT.

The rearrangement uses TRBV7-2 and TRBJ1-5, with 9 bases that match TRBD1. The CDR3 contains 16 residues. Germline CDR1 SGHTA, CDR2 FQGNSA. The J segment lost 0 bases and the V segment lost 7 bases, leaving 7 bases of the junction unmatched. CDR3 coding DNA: TGTGCCAGCACCCCATCGACAGGGGGTAGCAATCAGCCCCAGCATTTT. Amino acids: CASTPSTGGSNQPQHF.

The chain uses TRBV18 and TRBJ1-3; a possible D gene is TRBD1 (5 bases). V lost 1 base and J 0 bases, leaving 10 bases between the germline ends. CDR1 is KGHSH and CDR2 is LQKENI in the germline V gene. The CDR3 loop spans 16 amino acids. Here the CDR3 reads CASSPRVRDSGNTIYF. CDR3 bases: TGTGCCAGCTCACCACGGGTCAGGGACTCTGGAAACACCATATATTTT. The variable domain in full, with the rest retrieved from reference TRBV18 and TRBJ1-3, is NAGVMQNPRHLVRRRGQEARLRCSPMKGHSHVYWYRQLPEEGLKFMVYLQKENIIDESGMPKERFSAEFPKEGPSILRIQQVVRGDSAAYFCASSPRVRDSGNTIYFGEGSWLTVV.

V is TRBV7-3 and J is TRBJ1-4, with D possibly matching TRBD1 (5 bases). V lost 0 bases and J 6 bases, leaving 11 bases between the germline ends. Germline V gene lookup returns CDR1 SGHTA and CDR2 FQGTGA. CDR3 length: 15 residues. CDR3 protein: CASSLTAGRDEKLFF. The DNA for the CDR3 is TGTGCCAGCAGCTTAACGGCAGGGAGGGATGAAAAACTGTTTTTT.

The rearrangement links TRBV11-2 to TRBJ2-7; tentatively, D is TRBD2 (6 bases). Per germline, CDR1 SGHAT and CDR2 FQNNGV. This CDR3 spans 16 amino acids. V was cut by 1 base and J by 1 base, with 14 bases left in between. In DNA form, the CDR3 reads TGTGCCAGCAGCTTAGGGGCGGGGCTACAATCCTACGAGCAGTACTTC. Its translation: CASSLGAGLQSYEQYF.

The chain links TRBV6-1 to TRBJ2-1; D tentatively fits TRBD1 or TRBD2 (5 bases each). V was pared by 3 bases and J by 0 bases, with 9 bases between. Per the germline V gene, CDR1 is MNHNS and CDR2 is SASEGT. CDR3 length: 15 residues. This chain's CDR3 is CASSDPGGSYNEQFF. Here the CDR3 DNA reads TGTGCCAGCAGTGACCCTGGGGGCTCCTACAATGAGCAGTTCTTC.

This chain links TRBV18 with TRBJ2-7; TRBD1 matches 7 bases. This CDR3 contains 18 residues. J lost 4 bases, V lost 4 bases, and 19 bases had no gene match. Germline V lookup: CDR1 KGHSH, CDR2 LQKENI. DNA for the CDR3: TGTGCCAGCTCACGACCGACAGGGCCCGGACCAACCCTGTACGAGCAGTACTTC. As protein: CASSRPTGPGPTLYEQYF.

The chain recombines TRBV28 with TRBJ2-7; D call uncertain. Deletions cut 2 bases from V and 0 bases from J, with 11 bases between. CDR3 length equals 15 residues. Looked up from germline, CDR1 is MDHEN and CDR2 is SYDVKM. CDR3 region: CASSLTVRSSYEQYF. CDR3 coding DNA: TGTGCCAGCAGTTTAACAGTCCGAAGCTCCTACGAGCAGTACTTC.

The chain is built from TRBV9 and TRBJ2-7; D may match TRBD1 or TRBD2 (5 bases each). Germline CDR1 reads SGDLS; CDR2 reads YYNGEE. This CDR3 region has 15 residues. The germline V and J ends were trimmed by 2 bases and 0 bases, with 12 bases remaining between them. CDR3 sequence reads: CASSVEGQASYEQYF. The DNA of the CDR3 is TGTGCCAGCAGCGTTGAGGGGCAGGCCTCCTACGAGCAGTACTTC.

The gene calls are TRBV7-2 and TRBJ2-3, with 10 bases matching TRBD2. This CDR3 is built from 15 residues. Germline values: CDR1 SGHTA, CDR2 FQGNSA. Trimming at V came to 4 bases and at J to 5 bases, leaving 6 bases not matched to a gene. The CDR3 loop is CASSSLAGVEDTQYF. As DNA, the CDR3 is TGTGCCAGCAGCTCCCTAGCGGGAGTTGAAGATACGCAGTATTTT.

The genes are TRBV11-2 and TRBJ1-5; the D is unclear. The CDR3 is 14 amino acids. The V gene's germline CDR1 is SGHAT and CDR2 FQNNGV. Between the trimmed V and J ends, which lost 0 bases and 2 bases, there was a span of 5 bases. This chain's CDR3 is CASSLDGRNQPQHF. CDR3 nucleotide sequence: TGTGCCAGCAGCTTAGATGGGCGCAATCAGCCCCAGCATTTT.

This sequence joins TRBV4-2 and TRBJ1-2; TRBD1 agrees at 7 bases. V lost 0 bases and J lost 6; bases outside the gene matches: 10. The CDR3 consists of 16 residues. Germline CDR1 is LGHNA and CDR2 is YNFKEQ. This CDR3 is CASSQEGGQDKHGYTF. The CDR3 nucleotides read TGTGCCAGCAGCCAAGAAGGAGGACAGGACAAACATGGCTACACCTTC.

CDR3 sequence reads: CASTQYEKLFF. Written as DNA, the CDR3 is TGTGCCAGCACACAGTATGAAAAACTGTTTTTT. The chain couples TRBV2 to TRBJ1-4, with no clear D. The germline V gene encodes CDR1 SNHLY and CDR2 FYNNEI. Trimming pared 7 bases from V and 6 bases from J, leaving 6 bases between. The CDR3 length is 11 residues.

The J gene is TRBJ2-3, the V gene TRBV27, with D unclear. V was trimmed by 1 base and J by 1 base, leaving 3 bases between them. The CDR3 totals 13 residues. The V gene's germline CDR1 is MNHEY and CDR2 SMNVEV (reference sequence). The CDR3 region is CASSLFGTDTQYF. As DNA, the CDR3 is TGTGCCAGCAGTTTATTCGGCACAGATACGCAGTATTTT.

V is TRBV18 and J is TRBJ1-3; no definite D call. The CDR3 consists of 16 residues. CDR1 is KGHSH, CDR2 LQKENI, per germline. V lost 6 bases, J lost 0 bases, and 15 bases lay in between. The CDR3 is CASSLRRVSSGNTIYF. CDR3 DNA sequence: TGTGCCAGCTCCCTCCGGCGGGTCAGCTCTGGAAACACCATATATTTT.